These T cell receptor beta chains were read from a single sample in a study of T cells in tumors and immune-related adverse events. TCRdb's copy holds only in-frame clones and misses some; the assay was immunoSEQ multiplex PCR. The data hold some 10,000 clones, with around 90% observed a single time. The sample in question was lymph node tissue, obtained from a patient treated with anti-PD-1 therapy. These receptors came from a female donor with metastatic renal cell carcinoma. Both conserved end residues are part of each CDR3.

J gene: TRBJ1-2
V gene: TRBV12-2
CDR3 protein: CASRLEWTGGYTF

J gene: TRBJ2-7
V gene: TRBV6-1
CDR3 protein: CATDRVFYEQYF

J gene: TRBJ1-5
V gene: TRBV19
CDR3 protein: CASNPLDGNQPQHF

J gene: TRBJ2-7
V gene: TRBV19
CDR3 protein: CASSISGPSYEQYF

J gene: TRBJ2-5
V gene: TRBV4-2
CDR3 protein: CASSQVSGEDQETQYF

J gene: TRBJ1-2
V gene: TRBV15
CDR3 protein: CATSRDFGQGEIYGYTF

J gene: TRBJ1-5
V gene: TRBV6-5
CDR3 protein: CASSPRGRDQPQHF

J gene: TRBJ2-3
V gene: TRBV10-1
CDR3 protein: CASSSGTSKDTQYF

J gene: TRBJ2-7
V gene: TRBV6-5
CDR3 protein: CASTAGGTSYYEQYF

J gene: TRBJ2-7
V gene: TRBV11-1
CDR3 protein: CASSLDRGNEQYF

J gene: TRBJ1-2
V gene: TRBV10-3
CDR3 protein: CAISESRQAFYGYTF

J gene: TRBJ1-2
V gene: TRBV7-9
CDR3 protein: CASRGQGAYGYTF

J gene: TRBJ2-7
V gene: TRBV18
CDR3 protein: CASSPPGYEQYF

J gene: TRBJ2-3
V gene: TRBV5-1
CDR3 protein: CASSSGTSGKTDTQYF

J gene: TRBJ2-7
V gene: TRBV6-5
CDR3 protein: CASSKVAGGGSEQYF

J gene: TRBJ1-4
V gene: TRBV11-2
CDR3 protein: CASSLMGAEDEKLFF

J gene: TRBJ2-7
V gene: TRBV27
CDR3 protein: CASSLMLAGTYEQYF

J gene: TRBJ1-3
V gene: TRBV9
CDR3 protein: CASSVGGRNTIYF

J gene: TRBJ1-5
V gene: TRBV7-9
CDR3 protein: CASSKRDGGPYSNQPQHF

J gene: TRBJ2-5
V gene: TRBV6-6
CDR3 protein: CAISLAGGRETQYF

J gene: TRBJ1-1
V gene: TRBV10-3
CDR3 protein: CAISVTNNEAEAFF

J gene: TRBJ2-3
V gene: TRBV5-1
CDR3 protein: CASSLYSPKDTQYF

J gene: TRBJ1-6
V gene: TRBV18
CDR3 protein: CASSPITGGDSPLHF

J gene: TRBJ2-7
V gene: TRBV10-3
CDR3 protein: CAIRLGTGTTYEQYF

J gene: TRBJ1-5
V gene: TRBV19
CDR3 protein: CASNLQGANQPQHF

J gene: TRBJ1-2
V gene: TRBV11-3
CDR3 protein: CASSVDSTYGYTF

J gene: TRBJ1-4
V gene: TRBV4-2
CDR3 protein: CASSQGQGAREKLFF